The 3 T cell receptor beta chains below were found in one sample sequenced in a study of blood T cell repertoires in COVID-19. Assay used: immunoSEQ multiplex PCR; TCRdb lists only in-frame clones, some missing. The profile covers a few hundred thousand clones, with 88% appearing a single time and 5.5% to 7% taken by the ten largest. Sample: peripheral blood. All receptors derive from a woman aged 25 to 39 who had recovered from COVID-19.

The chain has TRBV5-1 and TRBJ2-7; 7 bases are a match to TRBD1. Germline V gene sequence: CDR1 SGHRS, CDR2 YFSETQ. The trim removed 4 bases at V and 0 bases at J, leaving 7 bases unmatched. The CDR3 is made up of 15 amino acids. In DNA form, the CDR3 reads TGCGCCAGCAGCGGACCCGGGACAGTCTCCTACGAGCAGTACTTC. Protein: CASSGPGTVSYEQYF.

V and J are TRBV3-1 (or the pseudogene TRBV3-2) and TRBJ1-2; D might be TRBD1 (5 bases). This CDR3 spans 14 amino acids. Trimming shortened V by 1 base and J by 8 bases, and 14 bases separated the two germline ends. Germline V gene data show CDR1 as LGHDT and CDR2 as YNNKEL (reference sequence). The CDR3 DNA reads as TGTGCCAGCAGCCAAGTCGCCAGGGATCGGGGCTACACCTTC. Translated, it gives CASSQVARDRGYTF.

The chain carries TRBV7-2 and TRBJ1-4; D may be TRBD1 (6 bases). The CDR3 covers 15 residues. The germline V and J ends were trimmed by 5 bases and 6 bases, with 16 bases remaining between them. Germline loops: CDR1 SGHTA, CDR2 FQGNSA. The DNA for the CDR3 is TGTGCCAGCAGCCCCGACAGGAGCGTGGATGAAAAACTGTTTTTT. Translating gives CASSPDRSVDEKLFF.